This T cell receptor (beta chain) was sequenced during a study of T cell responses to AZD1222 COVID-19 vaccine. General study results and limits: Seropositive at baseline were only 5 to 7 AZD1222 recipients. Variant regions that are unmutated are reportedly the target of nearly half of spike-specific TCRs.

The data were produced by immunoSEQ multiplex PCR, yet TCRdb's version contains in-frame clones alone and is incomplete. The data contain over 100,000 clones, about 86% of them singletons. Per germline, CDR1 MNHEY and CDR2 SVGEGT. Unmatched junction bases numbered 4, after V lost 6 bases and J lost 2 bases. The CDR3 is 13 amino acids. On this clone itself: The antigen remains unidentified.

The chain has TRBV6-2 or TRBV6-3 and TRBJ2-7; the match to TRBD1 covers 7 bases. The TCR sequence derives from an adult in good health. The material was peripheral blood, obtained on day 0 of AZD1222 vaccination. The CDR3 DNA reads TGTGCCAGCAGCCCGACAGGGACCTACGAGCAGTACTTC. This codes for CASSPTGTYEQYF.